This T cell receptor (beta chain) comes out of a study of T-cell memory formation after mild COVID-19. Germline CDR1 MNHEY, CDR2 SVGAGI. The junction had 9 bases not matched to a gene; V was cut back by 0 bases and J by 1 base. The CDR3 consists of 18 residues. TCRdb fed the 5' RACE reads into MiXCR, producing one record per CDR3 protein. The sample carries approximately 450,000 distinct CDR3 sequences, 15% to 20% recorded once. Sequencing used PBMCs or a T cell subset sorted from them (not recorded which). The clonotype comes from an adult woman who had mild COVID-19 (a few samples of this study predate the infection). Cell type and time point are not known. V is TRBV6-5 and J is TRBJ2-7, with 10 bases aligning to TRBD1. Here the CDR3 DNA reads TGTGCCAGCAGTTACTCCCCCCAACCGGGACAGGGGTCCTACGAGCAGTACTTC. Its protein is CASSYSPQPGQGSYEQYF.